The present T cell receptor beta chain was sequenced within a study of tumor and adjacent non-tumor tissue in lung cancer. The length of the CDR3 is 15 residues. V gave up 4 bases and J gave up 5 bases; unmatched junction bases: 11. Germline V gives CDR1 DFQATT, CDR2 SNEGSKA (reference sequence). RNA was extracted from bulk tissue without any cell sorting. More than 3 cm separated this lung sample from the edge of the tumor. Between August and November 2014, newly diagnosed, chemotherapy-naive lung cancer patients underwent thoracic surgery in China. Three rounds of nested PCR, following a modified ARM-PCR protocol, produced the TCRbeta library. TCRdb fed the multiplex PCR reads into MiXCR, producing one record per CDR3 protein. The table records about 67,000 distinct CDR3 sequences, 76% of them present only once. To note about this clonotype: The missing conserved phenylalanine or tryptophan at the end of this CDR3 makes a read error likely.

The clonotype originates from a man in his fifties or sixties with non-small cell lung cancer. The sample consisted of distant non-tumor lung tissue. The chain uses TRBV20-1 and TRBJ2-7; 10 bases line up with TRBD2. The CDR3 loop reads CSATGASGRFDEQYS. The CDR3 bases are TGCAGTGCTACAGGGGCTAGCGGGAGATTCGACGAGCAGTACTCC.